This T cell receptor (beta chain) was captured in a study of T cells in Graves' hyperthyroidism and ophthalmopathy. Study background: Peripheral blood collection took place at initial diagnosis, before any treatment. The study, taken as a whole, reports: Most expanded thyroid clonotypes above 0.001 also appeared in blood. Ophthalmopathy cases were set apart from stable hyperthyroidism by a 13 V-J model.

10 ml fresh peripheral blood yielded the PBMCs. The investigators amplified TCR beta CDR3 regions from RNA transcripts. A first-round RT-PCR of the TCR CDR3 used the HTBI primer set. TCRdb reanalysed the multiplex PCR reads using MiXCR and keeps one entry per CDR3 protein. The data hold hundreds of thousands of distinct CDR3 sequences, with roughly 13% observed a single time. This clonotype was found a few times. What it binds is unknown. What was sequenced was blood. The receptor comes from a woman in her thirties or forties with Graves' ophthalmopathy.

CDR3 nucleotide sequence: TGCAGTGCTAGACTCACAGGGGGGGCCGCTAACTATGGCTACACCTTC. This codes for CSARLTGGAANYGYTF. The genes are TRBV20-1 and TRBJ1-2, with TRBD1 identical over 8 bases. The CDR3 totals 16 residues. Losses at the gene ends were 2 bases for V and 0 bases for J; bases not matched to a gene: 8. The germline V gene encodes CDR1 DFQATT and CDR2 SNEGSKA (reference sequence).